This TCR beta chain was observed in a study of OX40 agonist ivuxolimab in advanced cancers. As for the study in general: The patients got ivuxolimab, which is an agonistic anti-OX40 (CD134) antibody.

Findings and limits, study-wide: No determination was made of the antigen specificity of the expanded peripheral T cells. Nonresponders, in some cases, also had low normalized T-cell clonal expansion.

Blood draws occurred at baseline, cycle 4 day 1, and cycle 7 day 1. The CDR3 loop spans 16 amino acids. CDR1 is MNHNY and CDR2 is SVGAGI in the germline V gene (reference sequence). Unmatched junction bases numbered 8, after V lost 2 bases and J lost 4 bases. The assay was immunoSEQ multiplex PCR, and TCRdb's table has in-frame clones only and misses some. Among about 20,000 clones listed, about 86% were seen once. A note on this clone: Its specificity is unknown.

The sequence derives from an adult with an advanced solid tumor such as melanoma, head and neck, liver or kidney cancer. The specimen comprised CD4+ or CD8+ T cells sorted from blood, sampled in a trial of the OX40 agonist ivuxolimab. The chain links TRBV6-6 to TRBJ1-3; 7 bases are shared with TRBD1. CDR3: CASSYGQTGSGNTIYF. In nucleotides, the CDR3 is TGTGCCAGCAGTTACGGGCAGACAGGGTCCGGAAACACCATATATTTT.